The rows below give T cell receptor beta chains drawn from one sample of a study of T cell responses to AZD1222 COVID-19 vaccine. Some clones are missing from TCRdb's copy, which holds only in-frame ones; the method was immunoSEQ multiplex PCR. The table records roughly 150,000 clones, under 95% of them present only once. This sample comprised peripheral blood, obtained on day 0 of AZD1222 vaccination. All receptors derive from an adult in good health. Both conserved end residues are trimmed from each CDR3. D genes are given only for firm matches. Expanded clones get a size class; other rows say once, few or many, or leave the size out.

cdr3_aa | clone_size | d_call | v_call
ASSVGGAALVSRETQY | - | - | TRBV19
AWSVKGGRNNEQF | - | TRBD1 | TRBV30
ASSQDLGGAIYNEQF | - | - | TRBV4-3
ASSLGQVNTEAF | - | - | TRBV5-8
ATSDGNSPLH | - | - | TRBV24-1
ASTDRLDTQY | - | - | TRBV7-9
ASSLGQAGANVLT | once | - | TRBV7-2
ASSSHLAGGRDTQY | once | TRBD2 | TRBV5-1
ASSLAGGAYEQY | - | TRBD2 | TRBV7-8
ASSLVGQGYSYNEQF | - | TRBD1 | TRBV7-2
ASSPTTDTQY | - | - | TRBV2
ASSLEASSWDNYGYT | - | - | TRBV7-8
ASSLTGGTARTGELF | once | - | TRBV7-3
ASSQVASGSQKTY | - | - | TRBV4-1
ASSTLRGEPWGQY | - | - | TRBV7-2
ASRLTGSSYNEQF | - | TRBD1 | TRBV27
ASKTSRTGGSPLH | - | TRBD1 | TRBV27
ASSSPGQGDTEAF | - | TRBD1 | TRBV28
SAIGAVLDIGDEQF | - | - | TRBV29-1
ASSHGTEYEQY | - | TRBD1 | TRBV11-1
ASSRGQGAIYTGELF | - | TRBD1 | TRBV19
ASSSRTRNGNGYT | - | - | TRBV9
ASSTEGQGSSGANVLT | - | TRBD1 | TRBV28